These T cell receptor beta chains were read from a single sample in a study of blood T cells in healthy people across ages. TCRdb re-derived calls from the 5' RACE reads in MiXCR, one entry per CDR3 protein. The sample includes hundreds of thousands of distinct CDR3 sequences, 32% of them seen just once. Specimen: blood. These receptors were collected from a woman of 80 years or more in good health. The CDR3 runs from the conserved cysteine through the conserved F or W. Each record gives: V gene, clone size, J gene, D gene, CDR3 DNA, CDR3 protein. The D gene is left open where the match is weak. The size of a clone is reported for some rows only, either as once, few or many, or as a class for expanded clones.

V gene: TRBV6-6; clone size: many; J gene: TRBJ1-5; D gene: NA; CDR3 DNA: TGTGCCAGCAGTCCCTCGACCAGGGGCCAGCCCCAGCATTTT; CDR3 protein: CASSPSTRGQPQHF
V gene: TRBV12-3/TRBV12-4; clone size: NA; J gene: TRBJ1-1; D gene: NA; CDR3 DNA: TGTGCCAGCAGGGCAAATTCAGCTGAAGCTTTCTTT; CDR3 protein: CASRANSAEAFF
V gene: TRBV28; clone size: NA; J gene: TRBJ1-1; D gene: NA; CDR3 DNA: TGTGCCAGCAGTGACAGGATCACTGAAGCTTTCTTT; CDR3 protein: CASSDRITEAFF
V gene: TRBV7-2; clone size: NA; J gene: TRBJ2-5; D gene: TRBD2; CDR3 DNA: TGTGCCAGCAGCTGGCAGACTAGCGGGAGTGGGGCCCAGTACTTC; CDR3 protein: CASSWQTSGSGAQYF
V gene: TRBV14; clone size: NA; J gene: TRBJ1-6; D gene: NA; CDR3 DNA: TGTGCCAGCAGCCAAAGACAAGGCTCGGCTAATTCACCCCTCCACTTT; CDR3 protein: CASSQRQGSANSPLHF
V gene: TRBV7-2; clone size: many; J gene: TRBJ2-7; D gene: TRBD2; CDR3 DNA: TGTGCCAGCAGCTCCCTCCATGGGGGAGGACTAGGCGAGCAGTACTTC; CDR3 protein: CASSSLHGGGLGEQYF
V gene: TRBV2; clone size: NA; J gene: TRBJ1-4; D gene: NA; CDR3 DNA: TGTGCCAGCAGGGGCAGGGCCGATGAAAAACTGTTTTTT; CDR3 protein: CASRGRADEKLFF
V gene: TRBV2; clone size: NA; J gene: TRBJ1-1; D gene: NA; CDR3 DNA: TGTGCCAGCAGGGTAACAGGGTGGGAATTGAGCACTGAAGCTTTCTTT; CDR3 protein: CASRVTGWELSTEAFF
V gene: TRBV6-5; clone size: many; J gene: TRBJ2-1; D gene: TRBD2; CDR3 DNA: TGTGCCAGCAGTGGCCGTGGCGGGGGACCCTACAATGAGCAGTTCTTC; CDR3 protein: CASSGRGGGPYNEQFF
V gene: TRBV2; clone size: many; J gene: TRBJ2-7; D gene: NA; CDR3 DNA: TGTGCCAGCAAATGGGGGGAGCCCTACGAGCAGTACTTC; CDR3 protein: CASKWGEPYEQYF
V gene: TRBV12-3/TRBV12-4; clone size: NA; J gene: TRBJ2-3; D gene: TRBD1; CDR3 DNA: TGTGCCAGCAGTGACCGGGACAGGGGAACAGATACGCAGTATTTT; CDR3 protein: CASSDRDRGTDTQYF
V gene: TRBV5-1; clone size: NA; J gene: TRBJ2-1; D gene: NA; CDR3 DNA: TGCGCCAGCAGCTTGCGCAGGGGTTTAGGTGAGCAGTTCTTC; CDR3 protein: CASSLRRGLGEQFF
V gene: TRBV11-3; clone size: many; J gene: TRBJ2-5; D gene: NA; CDR3 DNA: TGTGCCAGCAGCCTTGGTGGCGGGGGACAGGAGACCCAGTACTTC; CDR3 protein: CASSLGGGGQETQYF
V gene: TRBV5-6; clone size: many; J gene: TRBJ2-4; D gene: TRBD1; CDR3 DNA: TGTGCCAGCAGCTTCCGGGACAGGGGAGCCAAAAACATTCAGTACTTC; CDR3 protein: CASSFRDRGAKNIQYF
V gene: TRBV4-3; clone size: NA; J gene: TRBJ2-4; D gene: NA; CDR3 DNA: TGCGCCAGCAGCCAAGACTGGGGACTAGCCAAAAACATTCAGTACTTC; CDR3 protein: CASSQDWGLAKNIQYF
V gene: TRBV6-5; clone size: NA; J gene: TRBJ2-7; D gene: NA; CDR3 DNA: TGTGCCAGCAAAGCGACTACTACTTACGAGCAGTACTTC; CDR3 protein: CASKATTTYEQYF
V gene: TRBV5-1; clone size: NA; J gene: TRBJ2-3; D gene: TRBD2; CDR3 DNA: TGCGCCAGCAGCTCGGGCCCCATTCGGTCTAGCGGGAGAACTAGCACAGATACGCAGTATTTT; CDR3 protein: CASSSGPIRSSGRTSTDTQYF
V gene: TRBV18; clone size: NA; J gene: TRBJ1-1; D gene: NA; CDR3 DNA: TGTGCCAGCTCACCGACGGAGAAGGGGTTCAACACTGAAGCTTTCTTT; CDR3 protein: CASSPTEKGFNTEAFF
V gene: TRBV7-6; clone size: NA; J gene: TRBJ2-2; D gene: NA; CDR3 DNA: TGTGCCAGCAGCCAGTGGTCGGGGGCCGGGGAGCGGTTTTTT; CDR3 protein: CASSQWSGAGERFF
V gene: TRBV5-1; clone size: few; J gene: TRBJ1-4; D gene: NA; CDR3 DNA: TGCGCCAGCAGCCTAGACGGATCAACTAATGAAAAACGGTTTTTT; CDR3 protein: CASSLDGSTNEKRFF
V gene: TRBV5-1; clone size: many; J gene: TRBJ2-1; D gene: NA; CDR3 DNA: TGCGCCAGCAGCTTGACTACAGGGAAAAGCTCCTACAATGAGCAGTTCTTC; CDR3 protein: CASSLTTGKSSYNEQFF
V gene: TRBV20-1; clone size: many; J gene: TRBJ2-5; D gene: NA; CDR3 DNA: TGCAGTGCTAGAGCAGGGTTCGAGACCCAGTACTTC; CDR3 protein: CSARAGFETQYF
V gene: TRBV10-2; clone size: many; J gene: TRBJ2-5; D gene: NA; CDR3 DNA: TGCGCCAGCAGTGCTAGCTACCAAGAGACCCAGTACTTC; CDR3 protein: CASSASYQETQYF
V gene: TRBV6-1; clone size: many; J gene: TRBJ2-7; D gene: TRBD1; CDR3 DNA: TGTGCCAGCAGTGAAATACAGGGGAACTACGAGCAGTACTTC; CDR3 protein: CASSEIQGNYEQYF
V gene: TRBV3-1; clone size: many; J gene: TRBJ2-1; D gene: TRBD2; CDR3 DNA: TGTGCCAGCAGCCAAGATATGGCTAGCGGGGGCCCGCCCAGATACAATGAGCAGTTCTTC; CDR3 protein: CASSQDMASGGPPRYNEQFF
V gene: TRBV7-2; clone size: many; J gene: TRBJ2-5; D gene: TRBD2; CDR3 DNA: TGTGCCAGCAGCTTGGGACTAGGTCAAGAGACCCAGTACTTC; CDR3 protein: CASSLGLGQETQYF
V gene: TRBV29-1; clone size: few; J gene: TRBJ2-7; D gene: TRBD1; CDR3 DNA: TGCAGCGTTGCAGGGGGCTCCCTCTCCTACGAGCAGTACTTC; CDR3 protein: CSVAGGSLSYEQYF
V gene: TRBV6-5; clone size: many; J gene: TRBJ2-7; D gene: NA; CDR3 DNA: TGTGCCAGTTCGATTAACCGTTTTGCCCACGAGCAGTACTTC; CDR3 protein: CASSINRFAHEQYF
V gene: TRBV20-1; clone size: few; J gene: TRBJ1-5; D gene: TRBD1; CDR3 DNA: TGCAGTGCTAGACGCAGGGGGAATCAGCCCCAGCATTTT; CDR3 protein: CSARRRGNQPQHF
V gene: TRBV30; clone size: many; J gene: TRBJ2-5; D gene: NA; CDR3 DNA: TGTGCCTGTAAAAGTGGCCGGCTAACTGTGGGGACCCAGTACTTC; CDR3 protein: CACKSGRLTVGTQYF
V gene: TRBV29-1; clone size: NA; J gene: TRBJ2-5; D gene: NA; CDR3 DNA: TGCAGCGTACTGAAAGAGACCCAGTACTTC; CDR3 protein: CSVLKETQYF
V gene: TRBV5-5; clone size: NA; J gene: TRBJ2-3; D gene: TRBD2; CDR3 DNA: TGTGCCAGCAGCTACCGGACTAGCGGGAGAGCAGATACGCAGTATTTT; CDR3 protein: CASSYRTSGRADTQYF
V gene: TRBV5-1; clone size: many; J gene: TRBJ2-1; D gene: NA; CDR3 DNA: TGCGCCAGCAGCTTTGGGCTATTCTCCTATGAGCAGTTCTTC; CDR3 protein: CASSFGLFSYEQFF
V gene: TRBV25-1; clone size: many; J gene: TRBJ2-7; D gene: NA; CDR3 DNA: TGTGCCAGCAGTGAAATTTTGGCAGGGGTCGAGCAGTACTTC; CDR3 protein: CASSEILAGVEQYF
V gene: TRBV6-2/TRBV6-3; clone size: many; J gene: TRBJ2-3; D gene: TRBD1; CDR3 DNA: TGTGCCAGCACCCCCGGGACAGGGAGGATAGATACGCAGTATTTT; CDR3 protein: CASTPGTGRIDTQYF
V gene: TRBV5-1; clone size: NA; J gene: TRBJ2-1; D gene: NA; CDR3 DNA: TGCGCCAGCAGCTCAGAACAGGGCTCCTACAATGAGCAGTTCTTC; CDR3 protein: CASSSEQGSYNEQFF
V gene: TRBV7-2; clone size: NA; J gene: TRBJ1-5; D gene: TRBD1; CDR3 DNA: TGTGCCAACAGCCTATGGGTGGGGACAGTCGGCCCCCAGCATTTT; CDR3 protein: CANSLWVGTVGPQHF
V gene: TRBV27; clone size: many; J gene: TRBJ1-6; D gene: NA; CDR3 DNA: TGTGCCAGCAGTCCAGGGAGGTCCTATAATTCACCCCTCCACTTT; CDR3 protein: CASSPGRSYNSPLHF
V gene: TRBV6-5; clone size: NA; J gene: TRBJ1-5; D gene: NA; CDR3 DNA: TGTGCCAGCAGCAAGAGACAGTCCGCTAGCAATCAGCCCCAGCATTTT; CDR3 protein: CASSKRQSASNQPQHF
V gene: TRBV7-2; clone size: NA; J gene: TRBJ2-3; D gene: TRBD2; CDR3 DNA: TGTGCCAGCAGCTGGGCGGGACTAGCGGAGTTAGATACGCAGTATTTT; CDR3 protein: CASSWAGLAELDTQYF
V gene: TRBV20-1; clone size: NA; J gene: TRBJ2-5; D gene: TRBD2; CDR3 DNA: TGCAGTGCTCCACGCGCGGGGGGCCCACAAGAGACCCAGTACTTC; CDR3 protein: CSAPRAGGPQETQYF